This T cell receptor (beta chain) emerged from a study of blood T cell repertoires in COVID-19 (dated by TCRdb to about 2020). Notes on the research overall: Collaborator samples came from the United States, Italy and Spain and covered acute and convalescent phases of COVID-19. The material from the prospective study consisted of cDNA or gDNA derived from T cells, B-cell-depleted T cells, or PBMCs. The dataset comprised deeply sampled blood TCRbeta repertoires from subjects exposed to, actively infected with, or recovered from COVID-19. The repertoires were released in a freely available public database meant as a resource for research on the immune response to SARS-CoV-2. Samples were obtained from the ongoing ImmuneRACE study (first 160 participants) and from over 1,000 subjects provided by 6 global collaborators. Sample metadata almost always included a de-identified subject ID, COVID-19 status, age in years and sex. HLA class I and class II types, where available, came from metadata supplied by the sample provider rather than from assay-based typing. Study-wide findings and limitations: The amount of clinical and demographic metadata varied by source and participant and was provided uncurated.

The junction shows trimming of 1 base on V and 10 bases on J, plus 11 bases between the germline ends. Reading the germline V gene gives CDR1 SGHTA and CDR2 FQGTGA. The CDR3 runs 14 residues from the cysteine to the phenylalanine. The CDR3 DNA has 42 bases and is translated from base 1. Participants in the prospective study were enrolled through a virtual design, were aged about 18 to 100 years, and lived in 24 United States geographic areas. In the prospective study, participants were assigned to cohorts based on the clinical history participants reported in a screening survey and a study questionnaire. Exposed participants had been in contact with someone with a PCR-confirmed or clinician-diagnosed COVID-19 case within 2 weeks of study entry. Each participant in the prospective study had whole blood, serum and a nasopharyngeal or oropharyngeal swab collected by mobile phlebotomists. Prospective study participants could optionally give additional blood draws and questionnaires over a roughly 2-month period. Prospective study blood samples were shipped either frozen or at room temperature before DNA extraction.

This clone came up a few times. Its antigen is still unknown. The sample holds no much larger clone one base away, and base qualities are not on file. The immunoSEQ Assay, a bias-controlled multiplex PCR, was used to amplify TCRbeta CDR3 regions from genomic DNA. The study's own analysis went as follows. The number of nucleated cells in each sample was estimated by amplification of reference gene primers within the assay. To quantify the absolute abundance of each unique TCRbeta CDR3 rearrangement, sequence reads were collapsed and filtered. Productive Simpson clonality was computed per sample as the square root of Simpson's diversity index over productive rearrangements. TCRdb limited this immuneACCESS table to in-frame rearrangements with V and J called. A share of clones is missing; checked studies link under half to unresolved V genes, and the rest is unexplained. V and J calls and clone size are copied from that table; D and trimming were computed from the DNA. The sample has under 250,000 clones on record, approximately 88% of them singletons. The ten largest clonotypes hold about 4% of the sample.

This receptor was taken from a woman aged 25-40 years who had been exposed to COVID-19. Sequenced: PBMCs or T cells enriched from blood (not recorded which). The rearranged segments are TRBV7-3 and TRBJ1-6; there is no confident call for the D gene. The nucleotide sequence is TGTGCCAGCAGCTTAATTCCAGGAGGGTCACCCCTCCACTTT. Its protein reads: CASSLIPGGSPLHF. Reference TRBV7-3 and TRBJ1-6 genes cover what lies past the CDR3, so the full variable domain is GAGVSQTPSNKVTEKGKYVELRCDPISGHTALYWYRQSLGQGPEFLIYFQGTGAADDSGLPNDRFFAVRPEGSVSTLKIQRTERGDSAVYLCASSLIPGGSPLHFGNGTRLTVT.